One sample yielded the 21 T cell receptor beta chains listed below, sequenced in a study of beta chain features in type 1 diabetes. The whole isolated RNA underwent reverse transcription, so sequencing captured expressed TCRB transcripts. Some clones are missing from TCRdb's copy, which holds only in-frame ones; the method was immunoSEQ multiplex PCR. The table lists about 280,000 clones, about 15% of them singletons. Antigens of these TCRs are unknown. Study results and limitations: All four CD4+ subsets from Type 1 diabetes patients carried moderately but significantly shorter TCRB CDR3s.

The specimen was naive CD4+ T cells from blood. The receptors originated from a man aged 18 to 30 with type 1 diabetes.

This clone occurred a few times. J is TRBJ2-6 and V is TRBV9; the D gene is possibly TRBD1 (5 bases). CDR3 size: 14 residues. Germline loops: CDR1 SGDLS, CDR2 YYNGEE. V gave up 6 bases and J gave up 0 bases, with 7 bases separating them. The CDR3 DNA reads as TGTGCCAGCACCAGGGACTCTGGGGCCAACGTCCTGACTTTC. As protein: CASTRDSGANVLTF.

This clone turned up a few times. The rearrangement joins TRBV28 to TRBJ2-7, with TRBD2 matching over 10 bases. The V gene end was trimmed by 6 bases and the J gene end by 5 bases; junction bases not matched to a gene: 10. Looked up from germline, CDR1 is MDHEN and CDR2 is SYDVKM. The CDR3 loop spans 15 amino acids. CDR3 region: CASRSASGGGHEQYF. Here the CDR3 DNA reads TGTGCCAGCAGATCGGCTAGCGGGGGTGGCCACGAGCAGTACTTC.

This clone appeared a few times. The chain links TRBV30 to TRBJ2-5; 7 bases align to TRBD2. The germline V gene encodes CDR1 GTSNPN and CDR2 SVGIG (reference sequence). J gave up 4 bases and V 3 bases, and 11 bases lay outside the gene matches. CDR3 length equals 15 residues. CDR3 sequence reads: CAWSTGGGDVETQYF. In DNA form, the CDR3 reads TGTGCCTGGAGCACGGGAGGAGGGGACGTAGAGACCCAGTACTTC.

This clone was found a few times. CDR3 residues: CASSSQGDYGYTF. As DNA, the CDR3 is TGTGCCAGCAGCTCACAGGGTGACTATGGCTACACCTTC. The chain employs TRBV7-2 and TRBJ1-2; tentative D call: TRBD1 (6 bases). Germline CDR1 is SGHTA and CDR2 is FQGNSA. The CDR3 is 13 residues long. V lost 4 bases to trimming and J lost 3 bases, with 9 bases between them. The complete variable domain, with remaining parts taken from reference TRBV7-2 and TRBJ1-2, reads GAGVSQSPSNKVTEKGKDVELRCDPISGHTALYWYRQSLGQGLEFLIYFQGNSAPDKSGLPSDRFSAERTGGSVSTLTIQRTQQEDSAVYLCASSSQGDYGYTFGSGTRLTVV.

V gene TRBV18 combines with J gene TRBJ2-3; TRBD1 might be the D (5 bases). The CDR3 totals 15 residues. The germline V gene encodes CDR1 KGHSH and CDR2 LQKENI. V was cut by 0 bases and J by 6 bases, with 13 bases left in between. The chain's CDR3 is CASSPPSPQGDTQYF. CDR3 bases: TGTGCCAGCTCACCACCGTCCCCTCAGGGCGATACGCAGTATTTT.

The chain employs TRBV11-3 and TRBJ2-5; 9 nucleotides match TRBD1. CDR3 size: 15 residues. Germline V gene lookup returns CDR1 SGHNT and CDR2 YENEEA. The junction had 6 bases not matched to a gene; V was cut back by 4 bases and J by 3 bases. The CDR3 protein is CASSSRDREEETQYF. As DNA, the CDR3 is TGTGCCAGCAGCTCCCGGGACAGGGAAGAAGAGACCCAGTACTTC.

In its sample, this clone was seen a few times. The J gene is TRBJ2-7, the V gene TRBV2; 8 positions agree with TRBD2. Germline V CDR1 and CDR2: SNHLY, FYNNEI. V gave up 6 bases and J gave up 4 bases; unmatched junction bases: 5. There are 13 residues in the CDR3. CDR3: CASRNPGGYEQYF. The CDR3 nucleotides are TGTGCCAGCAGGAATCCGGGAGGGTACGAGCAGTACTTC.

This clone was seen a handful of times. V and J are TRBV5-4 and TRBJ2-1, with D possibly being TRBD2 (7 bases). The germline V gene encodes CDR1 SGHNT and CDR2 YYREEE (reference sequence). Trimming took 4 bases from V and 6 from J, leaving 14 bases between them. The CDR3 sequence is 14 residues long. CDR3 nucleotides: TGTGCCAGCAGCCCCATGGGGGGGCCCAATGAGCAGTTCTTC. Translating gives CASSPMGGPNEQFF.

The chain has TRBV19 and TRBJ1-2; 9 bases line up with TRBD1. The CDR3 totals 13 residues. J was trimmed by 4 bases and V by 9 bases; bases with no gene match: 6. The germline gives CDR1 LNHDA, CDR2 SQIVND (reference sequence). CDR3 nucleotides: TGTGCCAGCCAGGGACAGGGCGTCTATGGCTACACCTTC. This gives the protein CASQGQGVYGYTF.

Comment on this clone: The identical CDR3 is also encoded by other nucleotide sequences in the sample. This chain connects TRBV5-1 to TRBJ2-5; D is unresolved. This CDR3 is built from 13 residues. The V and J ends lost 0 bases and 3 bases respectively, with 6 bases between them. CDR1 is SGHRS, CDR2 YFSETQ, per germline. This CDR3 reads CASSLVGEETQYF. CDR3 in DNA: TGCGCCAGCAGCTTGGTAGGAGAAGAGACCCAGTACTTC.

In its sample, this clone was seen a few times. The genes are TRBV7-2 and TRBJ2-3, with TRBD2 identical over 8 bases. The length of the CDR3 is 16 residues. After removal of 1 base from V and 1 base from J, the junction contained 4 bases not matched to a gene. Germline CDR1 is SGHTA and CDR2 is FQGNSA. The CDR3 DNA sequence: TGTGCCAGCAGCTTAGGGACACTAGCGGGCACAGATACGCAGTATTTT. The encoded protein is CASSLGTLAGTDTQYF.

This clone showed up just a few times. The chain carries TRBV11-2 and TRBJ1-1; tentative D call: TRBD1 (5 bases). The CDR3 consists of 16 residues. Germline CDR1 reads SGHAT; CDR2 reads FQNNGV. Trimming left V 3 bases short and J 0 bases short, with 14 bases between. CDR3 residues: CASSLTVTRMNTEAFF. CDR3 bases: TGTGCCAGCAGCTTGACAGTGACAAGAATGAACACTGAAGCTTTCTTT.

CDR3 protein: CATSMGQFYEQYF. Written as DNA, the CDR3 is TGTGCCACCAGCATGGGACAGTTCTACGAGCAGTACTTC. The chain combines TRBV15 with TRBJ2-7; 7 positions agree with TRBD1. Losses at the gene ends were 4 bases for V and 3 bases for J; bases not matched to a gene: 3. The CDR3 runs 13 residues. CDR1 and CDR2 from the germline V gene are LNHNV and YYDKDF (reference sequence).

This clone was counted between two and nine times. This chain uses TRBV7-2 with TRBJ2-7; TRBD1 is a possible D gene (5 bases). V shed 1 base and J shed 9 bases, with 13 bases lying between them. CDR3 length: 13 amino acids. Germline CDR1 is SGHTA and CDR2 is FQGNSA. The CDR3 spells CASSLDLQGRQYF. CDR3 bases: TGTGCCAGCAGCTTAGACCTCCAGGGCAGGCAGTACTTC.

This clone has only a few counts. The chain is built from TRBV5-6 and TRBJ2-5; D is perhaps TRBD2 (6 bases). This CDR3 has 13 amino acids. V shed 7 bases and J shed 5 bases, with 15 bases lying between them. Germline V lookup: CDR1 SGHDT, CDR2 YYEEEE. Here the CDR3 DNA reads TGTGCCAGCGGCATATCTGGGGGGGAGACCCAGTACTTC. This codes for CASGISGGETQYF.

The sample holds a few counts of this clone. The CDR3 DNA is TGTGCCAGCACCGACAGGGGAGGTTACAATGAGCAGTTCTTC. Amino acids: CASTDRGGYNEQFF. The rearrangement uses TRBV25-1 and TRBJ2-1, with 8 nucleotides matching TRBD1. Trimming cost V 7 bases and J 4 bases; bases outside gene matches: 6. This CDR3 contains 14 residues. The germline V gene encodes CDR1 MGHDK and CDR2 SYGVNS.

V usage is TRBV18 and J usage is TRBJ1-1; the match to TRBD1 covers 8 bases. Germline V gene data show CDR1 as KGHSH and CDR2 as LQKENI. The J segment lost 0 bases and the V segment lost 4 bases, leaving 7 bases of the junction unmatched. CDR3 length: 16 amino acids. CDR3 nucleotide sequence: TGTGCCAGCTCACTCGGGACAGGTGATATGAACACTGAAGCTTTCTTT. Translation: CASSLGTGDMNTEAFF.

CDR3 nucleotides: TGCGCCAGCAGTTCCCCCGACACCGAGCAGTACTTC. Translating it yields CASSSPDTEQYF. This chain uses TRBV5-1 with TRBJ2-7; D not certain. V was pared by 5 bases and J by 6 bases, with 12 bases between. Germline CDR1 reads SGHRS; CDR2 reads YFSETQ. This CDR3 comprises 12 residues.

This chain uses TRBV2 with TRBJ2-1, with 8 bases identical to TRBD2. The V and J ends lost 5 bases and 10 bases, in that order; junction bases with no gene match: 10. Looked up from germline, CDR1 is SNHLY and CDR2 is FYNNEI. The CDR3 loop spans 14 amino acids. The CDR3 sequence is CASSKRGGPGEQFF. The CDR3 nucleotides are TGTGCCAGCAGTAAACGGGGGGGGCCCGGGGAGCAGTTCTTC.

This clone was picked up a small number of times. The chain carries TRBV4-3 and TRBJ1-1; D is undetermined. In germline, CDR1 is LGHNA, CDR2 YSLEER. Trimming left V 5 bases short and J 3 bases short, with 10 bases between. The CDR3 contains 13 residues. The CDR3, as DNA: TGCGCCAGCAGCACAGTGATGGACACTGAAGCTTTCTTT. Translated: CASSTVMDTEAFF.

CDR3 in amino acids: CASSYSGRAYTDTQYF. The CDR3 DNA follows: TGTGCCAGCAGTTACTCGGGGAGGGCGTACACAGATACGCAGTATTTT. The chain uses TRBV6-5 and TRBJ2-3; 7 bases agree with TRBD2. The CDR3 extends over 16 amino acids. Trimming cost V 0 bases and J 2 bases; bases outside gene matches: 5. Germline V gene sequence: CDR1 MNHEY, CDR2 SVGAGI.